This T cell receptor beta chain is from a study of beta chain features in type 1 diabetes (dated by TCRdb to 2017 to 2018). In the study overall: No differences in mean age, gender distribution, total cell number or subset yield were found between patients and healthy donors. A total of approximately 99,000,000 sorted cells were examined across all samples, and RNA yield correlated strongly with the number of cells per subset. Whereas all 30 or so donors provided naive and central memory subsets, regulatory and stem cell-like memory subsets were isolated from just 8 patients and about eight healthy donors. The study compared TCRB repertoires of sorted circulating CD4+ T cell subsets between recently diagnosed type 1 diabetes patients and matched healthy donors.

The entire isolated RNA was reverse transcribed using the High Capacity cDNA Reverse Transcription Kit, and thus expressed TCRB transcripts were sequenced. Deep immunoSEQ sequencing was applied to naive, central memory and regulatory T cell samples, giving an average of approximately 3.8 million total reads per sample. After sorted cells were lysed in RLT buffer, RNA was extracted with DNase-treated RNeasy Micro or Mini kits, with the choice depending on cell number. To prevent cross-contamination, each cell subset was processed individually, whereas patient and healthy donor samples were processed jointly. The immunoSEQ multiplex PCR was used to amplify TCRB sequences from cDNA, generating 87-bp fragments that spanned the CDR3 region. Amplicons were sequenced on the Illumina HiSeq platform. In the original analysis: Synthetic template baselines were used to correct PCR bias computationally, reads within Hamming distance 2 were collapsed together, and singletons that could not be merged were discarded. Reads were aligned against IMGT to assign V, D and J genes, CDR3 length and insertions or deletions at six rearrangement sites. Clonotype counts were normalized to sorted cell number within each subset before computing true diversity and Gini coefficients with the tcR R package. The overlap coefficient, calculated on TCRB nucleotide sequences, was used to quantify repertoire sharing. TCRdb provides this immuneACCESS table in a form limited to in-frame rearrangements. Some clones are lacking; in checked studies, under half of them reflect an unresolved V gene, and why the rest are absent is not known. The D gene and trimming were derived from the DNA, and the V and J assignments and clone size from that table. For this sample the table gives approximately 150,000 clones, of which approximately 9% were detected only once. The ten biggest clones cover roughly 0.75% of the sample.

This clone appeared a few times. Its antigen remains unidentified. Within one base of it there is no much larger clone, and no base qualities were kept. General study outcomes and caveats: Type 1 diabetes patients showed a moderate but significant shortening of TCRB CDR3 length in all four CD4+ subsets. At VDJ recombination sites, patients with type 1 diabetes made fewer insertions and deleted more nucleotides, a pattern implying thymic rearrangement abnormalities. Sequencing cDNA rather than genomic DNA could over-represent highly expressing activated cells, although activation and CD3 levels did not differ between groups. PCR might favor shorter templates, but patient and control samples were amplified and corrected together, so any skew would affect both groups equally. Because the HLA sub-analyses included only small numbers of individuals, any influence of HLA type on TCRB rearrangement was left unresolved. The naive, central memory and regulatory TCRB repertoires appeared to resemble one another more closely among patients than among healthy donors.

The CDR3 sequence holds 18 residues, the cysteine and phenylalanine included. The only DNA kept is the CDR3, 54 bases in frame from the first base. Trimming leaves V shorter by 4 bases and J shorter by 4 bases, with the junction holding 9 bases beyond the gene matches. As encoded in the germline V gene, CDR1 is SGHRS while CDR2 is YFSETQ. Each donor gave one peripheral blood draw, approximately 0.11 L on average, collected into heparinised tubes. Naive, central memory, regulatory and stem cell-like memory CD4+ T cells were sorted on a BD FACSAria II using a panel including CD45RO, CCR7, CD25, CD127, CD95 and CD27. A purity above 95% was achieved for all sorted populations. PBMCs were isolated right away by Lymphoprep density gradient centrifugation and were stained directly, without culture. Samples were stained and sorted in pairs, with one healthy donor and one patient per experiment, so that batch effects were minimized.

The rearranged segments are TRBV5-1 and TRBJ2-3, and TRBD2 aligns with 16 junction nucleotides. The sequenced material came from central memory CD4+ T cells from blood. The TCR originated in a man aged 30 to 45 with type 1 diabetes. The nucleotide sequence is given as TGCGCCAGCAGCCAGGGACTAGCGGGGGGGCAATACCCAGATACGCAGTATTTT. Translation gives CASSQGLAGGQYPDTQYF. Here the CDR3 is joined to the reference TRBV5-1 and TRBJ2-3 genes, and the full variable domain is: KAGVTQTPRYLIKTRGQQVTLSCSPISGHRSVSWYQQTPGQGLQFLFEYFSETQRNKGNFPGRFSGRQFSNSRSEMNVSTLELGDSALYLCASSQGLAGGQYPDTQYFGPGTRLTVL.